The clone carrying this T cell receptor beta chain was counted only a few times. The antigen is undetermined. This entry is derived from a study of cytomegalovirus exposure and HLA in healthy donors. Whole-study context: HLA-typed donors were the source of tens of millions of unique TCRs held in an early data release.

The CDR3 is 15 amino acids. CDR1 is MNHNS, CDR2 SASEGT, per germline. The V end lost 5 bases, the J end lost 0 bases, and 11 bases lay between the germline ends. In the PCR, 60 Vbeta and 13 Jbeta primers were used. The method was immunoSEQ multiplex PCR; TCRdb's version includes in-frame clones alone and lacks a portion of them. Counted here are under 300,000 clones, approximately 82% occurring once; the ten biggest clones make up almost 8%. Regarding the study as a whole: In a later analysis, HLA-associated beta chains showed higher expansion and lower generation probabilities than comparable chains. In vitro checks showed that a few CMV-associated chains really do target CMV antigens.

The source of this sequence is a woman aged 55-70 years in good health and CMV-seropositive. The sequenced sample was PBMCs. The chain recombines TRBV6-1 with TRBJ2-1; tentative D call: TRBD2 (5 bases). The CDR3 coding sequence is TGTGCCAGCAGTACGGAGGCGGGCTCCTACAATGAGCAGTTCTTC. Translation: CASSTEAGSYNEQFF.